This T cell receptor (beta chain) was found in a study of OX40 agonist ivuxolimab in advanced cancers. Study-wide context: Head and neck, renal cell, melanoma or hepatocellular carcinoma were the cancers that dose-escalation patients had. Study observations and caveats: CD4+ T cells averaged fewer expanded clones than CD8+ T cells.

Clones were sequenced by immunoSEQ multiplex PCR, and TCRdb holds only the in-frame ones, with some missing. The sample includes under 20,000 clones, about nine tenths seen only once; the top ten take around a third. A remark on this clone: Its antigen is not known.

The CDR3 covers 14 residues. Per germline, CDR1 SGHRS and CDR2 YFSETQ. V was pared by 2 bases and J by 6 bases, with 15 bases between. The V gene is TRBV5-1, the J gene TRBJ2-7; unclear D gene. The source material was CD4+ or CD8+ T cells sorted from blood, sampled in a trial of the OX40 agonist ivuxolimab. The receptor comes from an adult with an advanced solid tumor such as melanoma, head and neck, liver or kidney cancer. CDR3 nucleotides: TGCGCCAGCAGCTTTTCGTCAATCGGTGGCGAGCAGTACTTC. Amino acid sequence: CASSFSSIGGEQYF.